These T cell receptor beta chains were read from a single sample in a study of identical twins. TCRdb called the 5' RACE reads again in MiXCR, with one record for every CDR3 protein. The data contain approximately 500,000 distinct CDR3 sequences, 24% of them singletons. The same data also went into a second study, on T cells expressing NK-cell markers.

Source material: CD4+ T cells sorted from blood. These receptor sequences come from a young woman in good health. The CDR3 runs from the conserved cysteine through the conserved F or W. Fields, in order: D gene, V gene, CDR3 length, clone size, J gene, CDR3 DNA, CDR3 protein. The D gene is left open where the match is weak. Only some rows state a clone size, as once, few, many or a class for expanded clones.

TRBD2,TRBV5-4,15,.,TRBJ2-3,TGTGCCAGCAGCGTCCGGGGGGGCGGGGCAGATACGCAGTATTTT,CASSVRGGGADTQYF
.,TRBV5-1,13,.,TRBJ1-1,TGCGCCAGCAGCGGTGTGAGAGGCACTGAAGCTTTCTTT,CASSGVRGTEAFF
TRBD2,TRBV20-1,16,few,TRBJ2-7,TGCAGTGCAGGCGAGACTAGCGAGATAAGCTCCTACGAGCAGTACTTC,CSAGETSEISSYEQYF
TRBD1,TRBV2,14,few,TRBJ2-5,TGTGCCTCACACCGGGACAGGGGTCAAGAGACCCAGTACTTC,CASHRDRGQETQYF
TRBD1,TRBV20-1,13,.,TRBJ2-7,TGCAGTGCTAGAGGGGACAGTGGGTACGAGCAGTACTTC,CSARGDSGYEQYF
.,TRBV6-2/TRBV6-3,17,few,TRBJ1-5,TGTGCCAGCAGTTACATCCGGGCCCCTTATCTCGGACAGCCCCAGCATTTT,CASSYIRAPYLGQPQHF
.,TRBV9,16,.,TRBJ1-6,TGTGCCAGCAGCGTAGACTCGGTCTGGGGAAATTCACCCCTCCACTTT,CASSVDSVWGNSPLHF
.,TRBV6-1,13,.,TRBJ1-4,TGTGCCAGCAGTGAACCGGGATCTGAAAAACTGTTTTTT,CASSEPGSEKLFF
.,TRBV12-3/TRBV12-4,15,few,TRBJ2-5,TGTGCCAGCAGCCGAAGCCGGGACAACCCAGAGACCCAGTACTTC,CASSRSRDNPETQYF
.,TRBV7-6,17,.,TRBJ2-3,TGTGCCAGCAGCCGATCGGACTGGAAGACCCGCTCGGATACGCAGTATTTT,CASSRSDWKTRSDTQYF
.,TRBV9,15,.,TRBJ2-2,TGTGCCAGCAGCGTAAACCCTCGGGCCGGCGGGGAGCTGTTTTTT,CASSVNPRAGGELFF
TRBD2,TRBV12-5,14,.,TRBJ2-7,TGTGCTAGTGGTTTGCTAGCGGGATCGTACGAGCAGTACTTC,CASGLLAGSYEQYF
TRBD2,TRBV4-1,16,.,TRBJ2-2,TGCGCCAGCAGCCGTACGACTAGCGGGGGGGCCGGGGAGCTGTTTTTT,CASSRTTSGGAGELFF
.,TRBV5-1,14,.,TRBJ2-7,TGCGCCAGCAGCTATAACAGGTTATCCTACGAGCAGTACTTC,CASSYNRLSYEQYF
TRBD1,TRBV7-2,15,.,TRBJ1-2,TGTGCCAGCAGCTTGGGGACAGGGACCGACTATGGCTACACCTTC,CASSLGTGTDYGYTF
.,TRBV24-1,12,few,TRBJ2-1,TGTGCCACCGCTGACTCCTACAATGAGCAGTTCTTC,CATADSYNEQFF
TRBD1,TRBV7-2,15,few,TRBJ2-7,TGTGCCAGCAGCTTAGTGACAGGGGGCTTCTACGAGCAGTACTTC,CASSLVTGGFYEQYF
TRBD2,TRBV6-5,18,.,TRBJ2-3,TGTGCCAGCAGTTCCACAATTAGCGGGAGATCCCGCACAGATACGCAGTATTTT,CASSSTISGRSRTDTQYF
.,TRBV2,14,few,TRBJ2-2,TGTGCCAGCAGTCGTTGGGTCCTAACCGGGGAGCTGTTTTTT,CASSRWVLTGELFF
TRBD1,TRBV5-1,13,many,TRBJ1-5,TGCGCCAGCATCCTGGATAGAGGACAGGGGGAGCATTTT,CASILDRGQGEHF
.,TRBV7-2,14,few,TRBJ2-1,TGTGCCAGCAGCTTGACTCGACAAGGAGATGAGCAGTTCTTC,CASSLTRQGDEQFF
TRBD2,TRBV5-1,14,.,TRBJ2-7,TGCGCCAGCAGCTGGGCGGGGGTCGGTGAAGAGCAGTACTTC,CASSWAGVGEEQYF
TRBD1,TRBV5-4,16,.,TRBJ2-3,TGTGCCAGCAGCTCAAGACAGGGGACCTCCACAGATACGCAGTATTTT,CASSSRQGTSTDTQYF
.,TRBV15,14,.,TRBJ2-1,TGTGCCACCAGCAGGCGGGGATCCTACAATGAGCAGTTCTTC,CATSRRGSYNEQFF
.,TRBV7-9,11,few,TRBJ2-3,TGTGCCAGCAGCGACACAGATACGCAGTATTTT,CASSDTDTQYF
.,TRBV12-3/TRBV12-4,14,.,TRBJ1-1,TGTGCCAGCAGTTTATTAACAGGGAGCACTGAAGCTTTCTTT,CASSLLTGSTEAFF
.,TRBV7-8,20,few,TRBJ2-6,TGTGCCAGCAGCCCTGGGGGTGGGAGAAAAAGTTTCTCTGGGGCCAACGTCCTGACTTTC,CASSPGGGRKSFSGANVLTF